These 15 T cell receptor beta chains originate from one sample sequenced in a study of regulatory T cells in long-lasting Graves disease. Time point specified: newly diagnosed GD, antithyroid drugs for less than 3 months. Extracted PBMC RNA gave rise to the TCR library. Library construction for TCR beta used iRepertoire HTBI primers and Arm-PCR of CDR3 regions. From the multiplex PCR reads, TCRdb called clonotypes with MiXCR, one entry per CDR3 protein. Of roughly 250,000 distinct CDR3 sequences listed, around 19% are singletons. The sample also formed part of further work on T cells in Graves' hyperthyroidism and ophthalmopathy.

The material was peripheral blood mononuclear cells (PBMCs), obtained at new diagnosis, from a patient treated with antithyroid drugs. The receptors here all came from a woman aged 30 to 39 with Graves disease.

This clonotype has a count of ten or more. V usage is TRBV10-3 and J usage is TRBJ1-1, with a possible D match to TRBD1 (6 bases). The CDR3 is made up of 14 amino acids. V lost 0 bases to trimming and J lost 5 bases, with 10 bases between them. Looked up from germline, CDR1 is ENHRY and CDR2 is SYGVKD. The DNA for the CDR3 is TGTGCCATCAGTGAGTCGAACAGGGATACTGAAGCTTTCTTT. Translating it yields CAISESNRDTEAFF.

This clonotype was observed a few times. At one boundary the junction diverges from the germline segment, which might be a read error. The CDR3 sequence: CASSLGSHFKEAFF. CDR3 coding DNA: TGTGCCAGCAGCCTCGGAAGCCATTTCAAAGAAGCTTTCTTT. The J gene is TRBJ1-1, the V gene TRBV5-1; D gene ambiguous. Germline V gene data show CDR1 as SGHRS and CDR2 as YFSETQ. The length of the CDR3 is 14 residues.

This clonotype was seen ten or more times. V usage is TRBV5-1 and J usage is TRBJ1-6; TRBD1 might be the D (5 bases). The CDR3 spans 14 residues. V was trimmed by 7 bases and J by 7 bases, leaving 15 bases between them. Germline V gene lookup returns CDR1 SGHRS and CDR2 YFSETQ. CDR3: CASGTGRANSPLHF. CDR3 nucleotides: TGCGCCAGCGGTACGGGGCGGGCCAATTCACCCCTCCACTTT.

This clonotype was counted many times. The chain combines TRBV20-1 with TRBJ2-3; TRBD1 matches at 8 bases. The J segment lost 4 bases and the V segment lost 2 bases, leaving 8 bases of the junction unmatched. The germline V gene has CDR1 DFQATT and CDR2 SNEGSKA (reference sequence). CDR3 size: 15 residues. As DNA, the CDR3 is TGCAGTGCTAGAAAGGCAGGGGGCCGCGCAGATACGCAGTATTTT. Amino acid sequence: CSARKAGGRADTQYF.

Of note for this clonotype: A clone one base away is much larger, so this may be a read error. The genes are TRBV6-2 or TRBV6-3 and TRBJ2-7; tentative D call: TRBD1 (6 bases). Looked up from germline, CDR1 is MNHEY and CDR2 is SVGEGT. This CDR3 spans 16 amino acids. V lost 4 bases to trimming and J lost 3 bases, with 19 bases between them. The CDR3 is CASSSPGTLSYYEQYF. DNA for the CDR3: TGTGCCAGCAGTTCACCTGGGACACTATCCTACTACGAGCAGTACTTC.

At least ten counts were recorded for this clonotype. The rearrangement links TRBV12-3 or TRBV12-4 to TRBJ2-3; 8 nucleotides match TRBD2. This CDR3 comprises 15 residues. The J segment lost 7 bases and the V segment lost 5 bases, leaving 11 bases of the junction unmatched. Here the CDR3 reads CASSPLGSGVNTQYF. CDR3 DNA sequence: TGTGCCAGCAGTCCCTTGGGTAGCGGGGTTAATACGCAGTATTTT.

This clonotype was counted a few times. The V gene is TRBV2, the J gene TRBJ2-7; D is perhaps TRBD1 (6 bases). The CDR3 is made up of 15 amino acids. The V gene lost 4 bases and the J gene lost 1 base, with 14 bases spanning the gap. CDR1 is SNHLY and CDR2 is FYNNEI in the germline V gene. In nucleotides, the CDR3 is TGTGCCAGCAGTGGGGACAAAGCCATTTCCTACGAGCAGTACTTC. This codes for CASSGDKAISYEQYF.

This clonotype was counted only a few times. A junction boundary mismatches the germline segment, possibly from a read error. The CDR3 reads CASSLSVGSLLHF. The CDR3 DNA is TGTGCCAGCAGTCTTTCGGTAGGATCACTCCTCCACTTT. This chain joins TRBV6-1 and TRBJ1-6; D gene unclear. This CDR3 contains 13 residues. Per germline, CDR1 MNHNS and CDR2 SASEGT.

The V gene is TRBV7-9, the J gene TRBJ2-1, with TRBD2 identical over 9 bases. Germline V gene lookup returns CDR1 SEHNR and CDR2 FQNEAQ (reference sequence). The V and J ends lost 1 base and 9 bases, in that order; junction bases with no gene match: 7. This CDR3 comprises 15 residues. The CDR3 nucleotides are TGTGCCAGCAGCTTAGACCCTAGCGGGGCGAGTGAGCAGTTCTTC. Translated, it gives CASSLDPSGASEQFF.

With respect to this clonotype: A much bigger clone sits one base away, suggesting this may be a read error. This CDR3 fails to terminate in the conserved phenylalanine or tryptophan, so it likely reflects a read error. This sequence joins TRBV18 and TRBJ2-7, with D maybe TRBD1 (5 bases). V was trimmed by 3 bases and J by 2 bases, leaving 11 bases between them. The CDR3 extends over 14 amino acids. Germline CDR1 reads KGHSH; CDR2 reads LQKENI. The CDR3: CASSPTVLTYEQYS. The CDR3 nucleotides read TGTGCCAGCTCACCGACAGTTCTCACCTACGAGCAGTACTCC.

V is TRBV12-3 or TRBV12-4 and J is TRBJ2-1; unclear D gene. Trimming shortened V by 4 bases and J by 4 bases, and 5 bases separated the two germline ends. There are 12 residues in the CDR3. The CDR3 loop is CASSYRYNEQFF. The CDR3 region has the DNA TGTGCCAGCAGTTACCGGTACAATGAGCAGTTCTTC.

The chain combines TRBV3-1 with TRBJ2-1; no definite D call. Germline CDR1 is LGHDT and CDR2 is YNNKEL (reference sequence). The V end was cut by 1 base, the J end by 6 bases, with 13 bases between. The CDR3 has 15 residues. The CDR3 region has the DNA TGTGCCAGCAGCCAAGTTCAGGACCAATTCAATGAGCAGTTCTTC. This encodes CASSQVQDQFNEQFF.

This clonotype was detected only once. This likely traces to a read error, being one base from a far larger clone. This rearrangement joins TRBV11-3 to TRBJ2-7, with TRBD1 as a possible D gene (6 bases). V lost 4 bases, J lost 6 bases, and 16 bases lay in between. CDR3 size: 14 residues. From germline, CDR1 is SGHNT and CDR2 YENEEA. CDR3 coding DNA: TGTGCCAGCAGCTCCAGATGGGACATCTGCGAGCAGTACTTC. It is translated as CASSSRWDICEQYF.

This clonotype was observed many times. The chain links TRBV5-1 to TRBJ2-1, with 9 bases aligning to TRBD1. Germline CDR1 SGHRS, CDR2 YFSETQ. This CDR3 has 15 amino acids. The V gene end was trimmed by 3 bases and the J gene end by 7 bases; junction bases not matched to a gene: 8. This CDR3 reads CASSSQGARGNEQFF. The CDR3 coding sequence is TGCGCCAGCAGCTCACAGGGGGCAAGAGGGAATGAGCAGTTCTTC.

Turning to this clonotype: A read error may explain this, as a much larger clone is one base away. This CDR3 fails to terminate in the conserved phenylalanine or tryptophan, so it likely reflects a read error. This rearrangement joins TRBV12-3 or TRBV12-4 to TRBJ1-5; a possible D gene is TRBD1 (6 bases). This CDR3 has 15 residues. V was pared by 3 bases and J by 2 bases, with 11 bases between. The CDR3 is CASSFGGAGNQPQHS. The CDR3 DNA reads TGTGCCAGCAGTTTCGGGGGCGCGGGCAATCAGCCCCAGCATTCT.